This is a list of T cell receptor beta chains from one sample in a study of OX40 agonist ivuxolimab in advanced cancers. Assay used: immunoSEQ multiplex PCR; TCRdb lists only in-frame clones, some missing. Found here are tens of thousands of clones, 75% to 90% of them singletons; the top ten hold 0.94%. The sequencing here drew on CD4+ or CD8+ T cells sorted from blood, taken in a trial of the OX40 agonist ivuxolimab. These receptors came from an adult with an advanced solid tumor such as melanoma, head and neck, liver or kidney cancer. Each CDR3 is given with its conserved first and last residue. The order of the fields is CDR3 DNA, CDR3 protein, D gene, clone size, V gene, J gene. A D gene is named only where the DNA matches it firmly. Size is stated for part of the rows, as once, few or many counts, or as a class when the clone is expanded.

CDR3nt: TGTGCCAGCAGACAGGGGCCTGGAAACACCATATATTTT
CDR3aa: CASRQGPGNTIYF
d_gene: TRBD1
abundance: -
v_gene: TRBV2
j_gene: TRBJ1-3

CDR3nt: TGTGCCAGCAGCCTCCGACAGGGGGGCACAGATACGCAGTATTTT
CDR3aa: CASSLRQGGTDTQYF
d_gene: TRBD1
abundance: -
v_gene: TRBV11-2
j_gene: TRBJ2-3

CDR3nt: TGTGCCAGCAGTGAAGAGAACACAGATACGCAGTATTTT
CDR3aa: CASSEENTDTQYF
d_gene: -
abundance: -
v_gene: TRBV2
j_gene: TRBJ2-3

CDR3nt: TGTGCCAGCCCCGACCCTAAGAACTCTGGAAACACCATATATTTT
CDR3aa: CASPDPKNSGNTIYF
d_gene: -
abundance: -
v_gene: TRBV6-1
j_gene: TRBJ1-3

CDR3nt: TGCGCCAGCAGCCCAGGAGCTAGCGGGATGGAGACCCAGTACTTC
CDR3aa: CASSPGASGMETQYF
d_gene: TRBD2
abundance: -
v_gene: TRBV5-1
j_gene: TRBJ2-5

CDR3nt: TGTGCCAGCAGAGTGACAGGGGGCCAATCACCCCTCCACTTT
CDR3aa: CASRVTGGQSPLHF
d_gene: TRBD1
abundance: -
v_gene: TRBV27
j_gene: TRBJ1-6

CDR3nt: TGTGCCAGCTCACAGCGACAGGGCGGTTCCAACGAGCAGTACTTC
CDR3aa: CASSQRQGGSNEQYF
d_gene: TRBD1
abundance: -
v_gene: TRBV18
j_gene: TRBJ2-7

CDR3nt: TGCGCCAGCAGCCAATCCGACAGGGGGAAAGGAAACACCATATATTTT
CDR3aa: CASSQSDRGKGNTIYF
d_gene: TRBD1
abundance: -
v_gene: TRBV4-1
j_gene: TRBJ1-3

CDR3nt: TGTGCCAGCAGCCAAGAACTAGCGGCTAGCACAGATACGCAGTATTTT
CDR3aa: CASSQELAASTDTQYF
d_gene: TRBD2
abundance: -
v_gene: TRBV4-2
j_gene: TRBJ2-3

CDR3nt: TGTGCCAGTAGTATTAAGACAGGGGCCTACAATGAGCAGTTCTTC
CDR3aa: CASSIKTGAYNEQFF
d_gene: TRBD1
abundance: -
v_gene: TRBV19
j_gene: TRBJ2-1

CDR3nt: TGTGCCAGCTCACCACCGGTGAACACTGAAGCTTTCTTT
CDR3aa: CASSPPVNTEAFF
d_gene: -
abundance: -
v_gene: TRBV18
j_gene: TRBJ1-1

CDR3nt: TGTGCCAGCAGCTTAGAATCTCATTCCACTGAAGCTTTCTTT
CDR3aa: CASSLESHSTEAFF
d_gene: -
abundance: -
v_gene: TRBV11-3
j_gene: TRBJ1-1

CDR3nt: TGTGCCAGCAGCGCAGGGACACTTTTATATGGCTACACCTTC
CDR3aa: CASSAGTLLYGYTF
d_gene: -
abundance: once
v_gene: TRBV5-6
j_gene: TRBJ1-2

CDR3nt: TGTGCCAGCAGCTTAGATTTCCCGGGAGCTTTCTTT
CDR3aa: CASSLDFPGAFF
d_gene: -
abundance: -
v_gene: TRBV7-9
j_gene: TRBJ1-1

CDR3nt: TGTGCCAGCAGTAAGGACAGCGCGAACACTGAAGCTTTCTTT
CDR3aa: CASSKDSANTEAFF
d_gene: -
abundance: -
v_gene: TRBV6-4
j_gene: TRBJ1-1

CDR3nt: TGTGCCAGCAGTTTAGTTACGCCCTCTGGGGGTTCACCCCTCCACTTT
CDR3aa: CASSLVTPSGGSPLHF
d_gene: -
abundance: -
v_gene: TRBV28
j_gene: TRBJ1-6

CDR3nt: TGCGCCAGCAGCTTGGCGGGGGGAAATGAGCAGTTCTTC
CDR3aa: CASSLAGGNEQFF
d_gene: TRBD2
abundance: -
v_gene: TRBV5-1
j_gene: TRBJ2-1

CDR3nt: TGTGCCAGCAGTCAGGGGGGTTTTTACGAGCAGTACTTC
CDR3aa: CASSQGGFYEQYF
d_gene: -
abundance: -
v_gene: TRBV2
j_gene: TRBJ2-7

CDR3nt: TGTGCCAGCAGCGCCACAGGGGGTACTAATGAAAAACTGTTTTTT
CDR3aa: CASSATGGTNEKLFF
d_gene: TRBD1
abundance: -
v_gene: TRBV9
j_gene: TRBJ1-4

CDR3nt: TGTGCCAGCAGTGAGAGCGGGGGGCCCACAGATACGCAGTATTTT
CDR3aa: CASSESGGPTDTQYF
d_gene: TRBD2
abundance: -
v_gene: TRBV6-4
j_gene: TRBJ2-3

CDR3nt: TGTGCCAGTGGTGCGGGGTGGGAGACCCAGTACTTC
CDR3aa: CASGAGWETQYF
d_gene: -
abundance: -
v_gene: TRBV19
j_gene: TRBJ2-5

CDR3nt: TGTGCCACCACCCCGTGGGGGAACACTGAAGCTTTCTTT
CDR3aa: CATTPWGNTEAFF
d_gene: -
abundance: -
v_gene: TRBV10-3
j_gene: TRBJ1-1

CDR3nt: TGTGCCAGCAGCCCCGGACCGTGGGACAATGAAAAACTGTTTTTT
CDR3aa: CASSPGPWDNEKLFF
d_gene: -
abundance: -
v_gene: TRBV7-8
j_gene: TRBJ1-4

CDR3nt: TGTGCCAGCAGCCCCGGGACGGGTGGAAACACCATATATTTT
CDR3aa: CASSPGTGGNTIYF
d_gene: -
abundance: -
v_gene: TRBV5-4
j_gene: TRBJ1-3

CDR3nt: TGTGCCAGCAGTATCGGCTACTCTGGGGCCAACGTCCTGACTTTC
CDR3aa: CASSIGYSGANVLTF
d_gene: -
abundance: -
v_gene: TRBV25-1
j_gene: TRBJ2-6

CDR3nt: TGTGCCAGCAGCTTATGGGGTAATCAGCCCCAGCATTTT
CDR3aa: CASSLWGNQPQHF
d_gene: -
abundance: -
v_gene: TRBV11-1
j_gene: TRBJ1-5

CDR3nt: TGTGCCAGCAGTGTAGGGACAAACAATGAGCAGTTCTTC
CDR3aa: CASSVGTNNEQFF
d_gene: -
abundance: -
v_gene: TRBV2
j_gene: TRBJ2-1

CDR3nt: TGCGCCAGCAGCTTGGGACAGACGAACACTGAAGCTTTCTTT
CDR3aa: CASSLGQTNTEAFF
d_gene: -
abundance: -
v_gene: TRBV5-1
j_gene: TRBJ1-1

CDR3nt: TGTGCCAGCAGCGTAGAATATGGCAGGACGGCCAAAAACATTCAGTACTTC
CDR3aa: CASSVEYGRTAKNIQYF
d_gene: -
abundance: -
v_gene: TRBV9
j_gene: TRBJ2-4

CDR3nt: TGTGCCAGCAGCGCTTCGGGGGCTCGGGAGACCCAGTACTTC
CDR3aa: CASSASGARETQYF
d_gene: -
abundance: -
v_gene: TRBV5-4
j_gene: TRBJ2-5

CDR3nt: TGTGCCAGCAGCTTAGCGGGACTAGCGGAAGAGACCCAGTACTTC
CDR3aa: CASSLAGLAEETQYF
d_gene: TRBD2
abundance: once
v_gene: TRBV7-3
j_gene: TRBJ2-5

CDR3nt: TGTGCCAGCACTTCAGAAGAGACCCAGTACTTC
CDR3aa: CASTSEETQYF
d_gene: -
abundance: -
v_gene: TRBV2
j_gene: TRBJ2-5

CDR3nt: TGTGCCAGCAGCGGTAGACAGGGCGAGGGCGGGGAGCTGTTTTTT
CDR3aa: CASSGRQGEGGELFF
d_gene: TRBD1
abundance: -
v_gene: TRBV7-3
j_gene: TRBJ2-2

CDR3nt: TGCGCCAGCAGCTTGGATAACTATGGCTACACCTTC
CDR3aa: CASSLDNYGYTF
d_gene: -
abundance: -
v_gene: TRBV5-1
j_gene: TRBJ1-2

CDR3nt: TGTGCCAGCAGCTTGGGCCGCCGACATGAAAAACTGTTTTTT
CDR3aa: CASSLGRRHEKLFF
d_gene: -
abundance: -
v_gene: TRBV11-3
j_gene: TRBJ1-4

CDR3nt: TGCGCCAGCAGCCCCCGGGACATAGGATACAATGAGCAGTTCTTC
CDR3aa: CASSPRDIGYNEQFF
d_gene: -
abundance: -
v_gene: TRBV5-1
j_gene: TRBJ2-1

CDR3nt: TGTGCCAGCAGCTCGTACAGGGCCGGGGGTGAGACCCAGTACTTC
CDR3aa: CASSSYRAGGETQYF
d_gene: -
abundance: -
v_gene: TRBV5-8
j_gene: TRBJ2-5